The 23 T cell receptor beta chains below all came from one sample that was sequenced in a study of identical twins. Each CDR3 protein gets one entry after TCRdb re-called the 5' RACE reads with MiXCR. The data show a few hundred thousand distinct CDR3 sequences, with roughly 9.7% seen just once and around 7.1% held by the top ten. A further study also used this sample, focusing on yellow fever vaccine responses in identical twins.

The specimen was CD8+ T cells sorted from blood. The receptors were sampled from a woman younger than 35 in good health.

This chain joins TRBV7-6 and TRBJ2-7; D uncertain. V lost 1 base to trimming and J lost 0 bases, with 10 bases between them. This CDR3 has 15 amino acids. The germline CDR1 and CDR2 sequences are SGHVS and FNYEAQ. The CDR3 spells CASSLEAGRSYEQYF. The CDR3 DNA follows: TGTGCCAGCAGCTTAGAGGCAGGACGCTCCTACGAGCAGTACTTC.

This chain joins TRBV21-1 and TRBJ2-5; the table's D call of TRBD1 was not tested on the DNA. TRBV21-1 is classified as a pseudogene. This CDR3 is built from 12 residues. The CDR3 reads CASRNPPGTQYF. In DNA, the CDR3 is TGTGCCAGCAGAAACCCACCGGGGACCCAGTACTTC.

This clonotype was detected many times. This rearrangement joins TRBV5-6 to TRBJ2-7, with D maybe TRBD1 (7 bases). The CDR3 covers 15 residues. CDR1 is SGHDT and CDR2 is YYEEEE in the germline V gene. V was clipped by 0 bases and J by 4 bases, with 14 bases between them. The CDR3 reads CASSLDGGGIYEQYF. The CDR3 region has the DNA TGTGCCAGCAGCTTGGATGGAGGGGGCATATACGAGCAGTACTTC.

This rearrangement joins TRBV21-1 to TRBJ2-1; the D call TRBD1 from the table was never checked on the DNA. TRBV21-1 is termed a pseudogene. The CDR3 covers 15 residues. CDR3 amino acids: CASSLGQRLYNEQFF. In nucleotides, the CDR3 is TGTGCCAGCAGTCTGGGACAGCGACTGTACAATGAGCAGTTCTTC.

A note on this clonotype: A much larger clone sits a single nucleotide away, making a read error possible. The gene calls are TRBV25-1 and TRBJ2-2; D might be TRBD2 (5 bases). The CDR3 length is 14 residues. V lost 4 bases and J lost 6, with 12 bases in between. Looked up from germline, CDR1 is MGHDK and CDR2 is SYGVNS. The CDR3 region is CASSGLEDSGELFF. The CDR3 region has the DNA TGTGCCAGCAGTGGGCTAGAGGACTCCGGGGAGCTGTTTTTT.

This chain joins TRBV28 and TRBJ1-3, with D maybe TRBD1 (6 bases). V lost 10 bases and J lost 1, with 8 bases in between. This CDR3 region has 12 residues. Per germline, CDR1 MDHEN and CDR2 SYDVKM. The CDR3 coding sequence is TGTGCCACCAGGGGTTCTGGAAACACCATATATTTT. Translating gives CATRGSGNTIYF.

This clonotype was seen more than once but under ten times. The chain employs TRBV5-4 and TRBJ2-1, with D perhaps matching TRBD2 (7 bases). Germline-derived CDR1 and CDR2 are SGHNT and YYREEE (reference sequence). V lost 3 bases to trimming and J lost 15 bases, with 19 bases between them. The length of the CDR3 is 13 residues. The CDR3 spells CASSYAPRGAGFF. The CDR3 DNA is TGTGCCAGCAGCTACGCCCCCCGGGGGGCGGGGTTCTTC.

This clonotype came up many times. The chain couples TRBV4-1 to TRBJ2-7; unclear D gene. Germline lookup yields CDR1 MGHRA and CDR2 YSYEKL. V was cut by 1 base and J by 3 bases, with 7 bases left in between. The CDR3 contains 13 residues. The CDR3 nucleotides read TGCGCCAGCAGCCAAGGGTGGGGCTACGAGCAGTACTTC. This encodes CASSQGWGYEQYF.

There are many counts of this clonotype. This sequence joins TRBV29-1 and TRBJ1-1; tentatively, D is TRBD1 (5 bases). This CDR3 contains 15 residues. The germline gives CDR1 SQVTM, CDR2 ANQGSEA. V was shortened by 4 bases and J by 1 base, with 16 bases between the two germline ends. The CDR3 reads CSVVWQGHRNTEAFF. The DNA for the CDR3 is TGCAGCGTTGTCTGGCAGGGCCATAGGAACACTGAAGCTTTCTTT.

The table lists this clonotype with a few counts. The gene calls are TRBV13 and TRBJ2-5; no clear D gene. CDR3 length: 15 amino acids. The germline V gene has CDR1 PRHDT and CDR2 FYEKMQ (reference sequence). Trimming took 5 bases from V and 1 from J, leaving 14 bases between them. The CDR3 protein is CASSTTRAIQETQYF. Here the CDR3 DNA reads TGTGCCAGCAGCACCACTCGGGCGATCCAAGAGACCCAGTACTTC.

V usage is TRBV5-1 and J usage is TRBJ2-2; 13 nucleotides agree with TRBD2. The trim removed 2 bases at V and 5 bases at J, leaving 15 bases unmatched. This CDR3 region has 20 residues. Germline V lookup: CDR1 SGHRS, CDR2 YFSETQ. CDR3 nucleotides: TGCGCCAGCAGCTTTGGACTAGCGGGGGCCCCCCGAGTTTATACCGGGGAGCTGTTTTTT. Its translation is CASSFGLAGAPRVYTGELFF. Full variable domain (outside the CDR3, taken from reference TRBV5-1 and TRBJ2-2): KAGVTQTPRYLIKTRGQQVTLSCSPISGHRSVSWYQQTPGQGLQFLFEYFSETQRNKGNFPGRFSGRQFSNSRSEMNVSTLELGDSALYLCASSFGLAGAPRVYTGELFFGEGSRLTVL.

The V call is TRBV11-1, the J call TRBJ2-4; the D call may be TRBD1 or TRBD2 (5 bases each). The V end lost 5 bases, the J end lost 1 base, and 21 bases lay between the germline ends. The CDR3 length is 18 residues. The V gene's germline CDR1 is SGHAT and CDR2 FQDESV (reference sequence). DNA of the CDR3: TGTGCCAGCAGCCGAGGGGCTACAGGTGGTAGGGCCAAAAACATTCAGTACTTC. Translating it yields CASSRGATGGRAKNIQYF. Using reference TRBV11-1 and TRBJ2-4 for the parts outside the CDR3, the full variable domain is EAEVAQSPRYKITEKSQAVAFWCDPISGHATLYWYRQILGQGPELLVQFQDESVVDDSQLPKDRFSAERLKGVDSTLKIQPAELGDSAMYLCASSRGATGGRAKNIQYFGAGTRLSVL.

This clonotype was counted ten times or more. This chain connects TRBV29-1 to TRBJ2-7; possibly TRBD1 for D (5 bases). Per germline, CDR1 SQVTM and CDR2 ANQGSEA. This CDR3 comprises 15 residues. Trimming shortened V by 0 bases and J by 3 bases, and 15 bases separated the two germline ends. The CDR3 sequence is CSVEDSRSGYYEQYF. CDR3 nucleotide sequence: TGCAGCGTTGAAGATTCAAGGTCAGGGTACTACGAGCAGTACTTC.

This clonotype was counted many times. The rearrangement links TRBV29-1 to TRBJ2-1; TRBD2 matches at 9 bases. V gave up 4 bases and J gave up 8 bases; unmatched junction bases: 9. Germline CDR1 SQVTM, CDR2 ANQGSEA. CDR3 length: 14 amino acids. Written as DNA, the CDR3 is TGCAGCGTTGTATGGCGGGAGGGTTTAGATGAGCAGTTCTTC. Its protein product is CSVVWREGLDEQFF.

This clonotype was detected many times. This chain links TRBV10-3 with TRBJ2-7; TRBD1 agrees at 9 bases. Germline assignment: CDR1 ENHRY and CDR2 SYGVKD. V lost 5 bases to trimming and J lost 6 bases; unmatched junction nucleotides: 8. This CDR3 contains 14 residues. CDR3 DNA: TGTGCCATCAGTTCCCCGGGACAGGGAGGCGAGCAGTACTTC. It encodes CAISSPGQGGEQYF.

This clonotype was observed at least ten times. J is TRBJ2-1 and V is TRBV4-1, with 10 bases matching TRBD2. J gave up 4 bases and V 2 bases, and 2 bases lay outside the gene matches. The CDR3 is made up of 15 amino acids. The germline gives CDR1 MGHRA, CDR2 YSYEKL. CDR3 amino acids: CASSQLAGDYNEQFF. DNA of the CDR3: TGCGCCAGCAGCCAACTAGCGGGGGATTACAATGAGCAGTTCTTC.

This clonotype came up a few times. This sequence joins TRBV7-9 and TRBJ2-1; TRBD2 matches 8 bases. Unmatched junction bases numbered 1, after V lost 3 bases and J lost 0 bases. Germline V gene sequence: CDR1 SEHNR, CDR2 FQNEAQ (reference sequence). CDR3 length equals 15 residues. CDR3 coding DNA: TGTGCCAGCAGCTTCACTAGCGGCTCCTACAATGAGCAGTTCTTC. Translated: CASSFTSGSYNEQFF.

The rearrangement uses TRBV5-6 and TRBJ2-4; 11 positions agree with TRBD1. The CDR3 extends over 20 amino acids. In germline, CDR1 is SGHDT, CDR2 YYEEEE. Unmatched junction bases numbered 15, after V lost 4 bases and J lost 0 bases. CDR3: CASSQYLWTGGSRAKNIQYF. Written as DNA, the CDR3 is TGTGCCAGCAGCCAATACCTTTGGACAGGGGGCTCCCGAGCCAAAAACATTCAGTACTTC. Complete variable domain (other parts from reference TRBV5-6 and TRBJ2-4): DAGVTQSPTHLIKTRGQQVTLRCSPKSGHDTVSWYQQALGQGPQFIFQYYEEEERQRGNFPDRFSGHQFPNYSSELNVNALLLGDSALYLCASSQYLWTGGSRAKNIQYFGAGTRLSVL.

This chain connects TRBV4-3 to TRBJ2-2; D gene unclear. V dropped 0 bases and J dropped 4 bases, with 12 bases sitting between them. In germline, CDR1 is LGHNA, CDR2 YSLEER. CDR3 size: 16 residues. The CDR3, as DNA: TGCGCCAGCAGCCAAGATTTGGGTGGCGGCACCGGGGAGCTGTTTTTT. Translating it yields CASSQDLGGGTGELFF.

This clonotype was found many times. This chain uses TRBV4-3 with TRBJ2-7; no reliable D call. Trimming removed 0 bases from V and 6 bases from J, with 12 bases in between. This CDR3 has 14 residues. Germline CDR1 LGHNA, CDR2 YSLEER. CDR3 amino acids: CASSQDISNGEQYF. The CDR3 region has the DNA TGCGCCAGCAGCCAAGATATCAGTAACGGCGAGCAGTACTTC.

This clonotype has just a few counts. V and J are TRBV4-1 and TRBJ2-7, with 8 bases matching TRBD2. The CDR3 covers 18 residues. J gave up 0 bases and V 0 bases, and 10 bases lay outside the gene matches. Germline assignment: CDR1 MGHRA and CDR2 YSYEKL. The CDR3 DNA reads TGCGCCAGCAGCCAAGATCCGCCCGGGGGGGGCCGCTCCTACGAGCAGTACTTC. Residues: CASSQDPPGGGRSYEQYF.

This clonotype came up many times. One end of the junction fails to match germline, which may point to a read error. This chain links TRBV5-1 with TRBJ1-1; D unclear. CDR1 is SGHRS and CDR2 is YFSETQ in the germline V gene. The CDR3 length is 13 residues. The CDR3 region has the DNA TGTGCCAGCAGCTTAGCCCTGAACACTGAAGCTTTCTTT. Translated: CASSLALNTEAFF. The variable domain in full, completed from reference TRBV5-1 and TRBJ1-1, reads KAGVTQTPRYLIKTRGQQVTLSCSPISGHRSVSWYQQTPGQGLQFLFEYFSETQRNKGNFPGRFSGRQFSNSRSEMNVSTLELGDSALYLCASSLALNTEAFFGQGTRLTVV.

This chain links TRBV20-1 with TRBJ2-3; 15 bases match TRBD2. Looked up from germline, CDR1 is DFQATT and CDR2 is SNEGSKA (reference sequence). Germline trimming cut 7 bases from V and 5 bases from J; bases unmatched to any gene: 13. The CDR3 contains 17 residues. Here the CDR3 DNA reads TGCAGTGACCGAATAAGGACTAGCGGGAGGGAGAGAGATACGCAGTATTTT. This translates into CSDRIRTSGRERDTQYF.